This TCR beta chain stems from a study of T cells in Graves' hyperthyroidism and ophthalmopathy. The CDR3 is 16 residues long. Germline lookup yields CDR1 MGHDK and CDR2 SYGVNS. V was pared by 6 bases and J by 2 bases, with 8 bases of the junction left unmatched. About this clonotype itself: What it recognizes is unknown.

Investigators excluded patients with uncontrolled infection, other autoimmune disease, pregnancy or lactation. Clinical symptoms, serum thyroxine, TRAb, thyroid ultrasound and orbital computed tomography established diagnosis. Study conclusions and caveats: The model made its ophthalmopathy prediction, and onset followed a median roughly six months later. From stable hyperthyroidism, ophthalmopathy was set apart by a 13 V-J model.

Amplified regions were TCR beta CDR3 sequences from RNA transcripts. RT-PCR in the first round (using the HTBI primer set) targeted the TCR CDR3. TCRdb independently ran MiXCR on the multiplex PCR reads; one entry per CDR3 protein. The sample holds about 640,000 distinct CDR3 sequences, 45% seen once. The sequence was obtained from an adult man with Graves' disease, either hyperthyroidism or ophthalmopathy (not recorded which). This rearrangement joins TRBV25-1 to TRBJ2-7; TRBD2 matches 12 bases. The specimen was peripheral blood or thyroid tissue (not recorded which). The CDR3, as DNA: TGTGCCAGCAGCATGGGACTAGCGGGCATCCCCTACGAGCAGTACTTC. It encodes CASSMGLAGIPYEQYF.